Detailed here is one T cell receptor beta chain. The entry originates in a study of T cells in Graves' hyperthyroidism and ophthalmopathy. The CDR3 sequence is 15 residues long. V dropped 6 bases and J dropped 7 bases, with 21 bases sitting between them. Germline V gene data show CDR1 as MDHEN and CDR2 as SYDVKM. The source material, RNA transcripts, was used to amplify TCR beta CDR3 regions. The HTBI primer set drove a first-round RT-PCR of the TCR CDR3. Using its own MiXCR run on the multiplex PCR reads, TCRdb lists one record per CDR3 protein. The sample has hundreds of thousands of distinct CDR3 sequences, around 14% seen once. Patients showing uncontrolled infection, other autoimmune disease, pregnancy or lactation were ineligible.

The chain has TRBV28 and TRBJ1-2, with D tentatively TRBD1 (6 bases). This receptor was taken from a woman aged 25 to 45 with Graves' hyperthyroidism that later progressed to Graves' ophthalmopathy. Input material: blood. DNA for the CDR3: TGTGCCAGCAGCAACGTTGACAGGACTTCTAGTGGCTACACCTTC. Amino acid sequence: CASSNVDRTSSGYTF.